This TCR beta chain was recovered during a study of identical twins. General study results and limits: Fewer insertions marked abundant cord blood beta clonotypes; young adult naive trended weakly, memory not at all. Less excess twin sharing appeared in beta out-of-frame sequences.

Template switching, a step in the protocol, added a universal primer site, and cDNA carried unique molecular identifiers. TCRdb fed the 5' RACE reads into MiXCR, producing one record per CDR3 protein. Among under 250,000 distinct CDR3 sequences listed, around 9.6% were seen once. The table lists this clonotype with many counts. Its specificity is unknown. The ends lost 6 bases at V and 2 bases at J; junction bases unmatched: 8. Germline CDR1 and CDR2: DFQATT and SNEGSKA (reference sequence). The CDR3 length is 15 residues. The rearrangement joins TRBV20-1 to TRBJ1-5; 9 nucleotides match TRBD1. The clonotype was recovered from a woman under 30 in good health. Sequencing was carried out using memory (CD45RO+) T cells sorted from blood. The CDR3 DNA is TGCAGTGCGGGACAGGGAGGCAGTGGCAATCAGCCCCAGCATTTT. It encodes CSAGQGGSGNQPQHF.